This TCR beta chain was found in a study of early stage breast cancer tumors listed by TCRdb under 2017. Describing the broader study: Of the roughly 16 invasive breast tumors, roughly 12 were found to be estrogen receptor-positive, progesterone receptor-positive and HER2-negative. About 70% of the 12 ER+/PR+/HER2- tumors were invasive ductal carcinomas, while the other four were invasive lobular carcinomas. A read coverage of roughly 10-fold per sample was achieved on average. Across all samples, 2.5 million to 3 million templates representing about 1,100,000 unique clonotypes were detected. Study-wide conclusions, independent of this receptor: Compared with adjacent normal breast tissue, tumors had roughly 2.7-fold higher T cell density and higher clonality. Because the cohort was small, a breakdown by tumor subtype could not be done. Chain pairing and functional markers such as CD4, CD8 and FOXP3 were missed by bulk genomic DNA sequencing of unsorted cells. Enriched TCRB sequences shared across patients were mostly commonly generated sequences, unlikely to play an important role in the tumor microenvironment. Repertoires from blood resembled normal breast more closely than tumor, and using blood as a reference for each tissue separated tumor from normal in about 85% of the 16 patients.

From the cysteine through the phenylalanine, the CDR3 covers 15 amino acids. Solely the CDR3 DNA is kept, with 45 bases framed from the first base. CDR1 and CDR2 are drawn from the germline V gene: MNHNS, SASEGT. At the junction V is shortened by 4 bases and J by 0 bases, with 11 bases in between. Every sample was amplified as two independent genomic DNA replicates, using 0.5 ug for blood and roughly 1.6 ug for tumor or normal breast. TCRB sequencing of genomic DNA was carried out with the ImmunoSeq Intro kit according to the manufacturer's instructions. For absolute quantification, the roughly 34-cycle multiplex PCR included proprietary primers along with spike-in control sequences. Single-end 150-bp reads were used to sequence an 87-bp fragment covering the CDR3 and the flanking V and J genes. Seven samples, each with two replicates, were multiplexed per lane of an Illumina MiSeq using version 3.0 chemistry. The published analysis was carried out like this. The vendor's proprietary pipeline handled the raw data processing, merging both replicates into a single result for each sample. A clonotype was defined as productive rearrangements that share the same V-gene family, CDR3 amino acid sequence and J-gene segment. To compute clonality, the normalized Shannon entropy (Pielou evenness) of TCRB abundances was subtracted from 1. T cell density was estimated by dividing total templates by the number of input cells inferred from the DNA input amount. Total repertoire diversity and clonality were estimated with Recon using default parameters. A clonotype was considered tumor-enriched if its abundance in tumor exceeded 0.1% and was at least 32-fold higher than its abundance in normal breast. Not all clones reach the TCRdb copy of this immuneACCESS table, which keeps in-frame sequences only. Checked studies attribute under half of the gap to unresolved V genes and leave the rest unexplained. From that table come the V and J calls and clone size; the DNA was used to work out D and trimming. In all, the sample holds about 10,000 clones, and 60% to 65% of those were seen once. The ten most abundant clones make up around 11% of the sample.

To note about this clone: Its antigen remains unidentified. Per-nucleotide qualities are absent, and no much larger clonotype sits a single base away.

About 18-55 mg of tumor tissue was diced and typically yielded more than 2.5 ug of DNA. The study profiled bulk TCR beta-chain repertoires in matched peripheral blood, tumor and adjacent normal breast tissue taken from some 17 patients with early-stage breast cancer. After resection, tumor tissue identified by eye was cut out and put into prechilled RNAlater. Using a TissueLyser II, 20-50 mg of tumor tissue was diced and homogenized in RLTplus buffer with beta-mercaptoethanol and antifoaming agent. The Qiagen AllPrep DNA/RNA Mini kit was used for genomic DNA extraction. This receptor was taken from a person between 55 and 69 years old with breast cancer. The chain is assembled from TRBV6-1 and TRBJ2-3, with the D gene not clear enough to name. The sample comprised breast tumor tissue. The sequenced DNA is TGTGCCAGCAGTGTAGGAGCCGGTAGCACAGATACGCAGTATTTT. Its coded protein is CASSVGAGSTDTQYF.